This T cell receptor beta chain was recorded in a study of T-cell reconstitution after alpha-beta-depleted transplantation in children. General observations from the study: A year had passed since transplant, and T-cell counts and diversity by then came mostly from newly produced T cells.

Preparation of the TCRbeta library used unique molecular identifiers. TCRdb fed the PCR reads into MiXCR, producing one record per CDR3 protein. The data hold about 580,000 distinct CDR3 sequences, with 25% to 30% observed a single time. For this clonotype: Its specificity is not known.

This clonotype was obtained from a boy younger than two with Wiskott-Aldrich syndrome, due to receive a stem cell transplant. The sample here was PBMCs, taken before TCRalphabeta/CD19-depleted stem cell transplant.

The CDR3 protein is CASSLALTSTGDEQYF. DNA for the CDR3: TGCGCCAGCAGCTTGGCCCTGACTAGCACCGGGGACGAGCAGTACTTC. The chain employs TRBV5-1 and TRBJ2-7; 7 nucleotides align to TRBD2. This CDR3 comprises 16 residues. V lost 0 bases to trimming and J lost 5 bases; unmatched junction nucleotides: 11. Germline V gene sequence: CDR1 SGHRS, CDR2 YFSETQ.